A single sample gave rise to the 16 T cell receptor beta chains below, sequenced in a study of T cells in Graves' hyperthyroidism and ophthalmopathy. RNA transcripts gave rise to amplified TCR beta CDR3 regions. Primed by the HTBI set, a first-round RT-PCR was run on the TCR CDR3. In TCRdb, the multiplex PCR reads were re-called with MiXCR into one record per CDR3 protein. The profile shows hundreds of thousands of distinct CDR3 sequences, just under 20% of them singletons. Sequencing was carried out using blood. Receptors originate from a man between 40 and 49 years old with Graves' ophthalmopathy.

This clonotype has ten or more counts. This rearrangement joins TRBV18 to TRBJ2-1, with D unresolved. Germline values: CDR1 KGHSH, CDR2 LQKENI. The V end was cut by 6 bases, the J end by 10 bases, with 13 bases between. The CDR3 spans 12 residues. The CDR3 region is CASSLPGGEQFF. CDR3 bases: TGTGCCAGCTCGCTCCCGGGTGGGGAGCAGTTCTTC.

This clonotype occurred many times. The rearrangement joins TRBV11-2 to TRBJ1-1, with D possibly matching TRBD1 (6 bases). With 6 bases removed from V and 1 base from J, the gap between germline ends came to 15 bases. From germline, CDR1 is SGHAT and CDR2 FQNNGV. The CDR3 is made up of 15 amino acids. CDR3 coding DNA: TGTGCCAGCAGACCTGAGAGGGGGGGGAACACTGAAGCTTTCTTT. Its translation: CASRPERGGNTEAFF.

This clonotype was recorded many times. The chain joins TRBV15 to TRBJ1-1; the D is unclear. CDR1 is LNHNV and CDR2 is YYDKDF in the germline V gene (reference sequence). The CDR3 is 12 residues long. V lost 3 bases to trimming and J lost 2 bases, with 4 bases between them. DNA of the CDR3: TGTGCCACCAGCAGTCCCAACACTGAAGCTTTCTTT. Protein sequence: CATSSPNTEAFF.

This clonotype was picked up many times. The genes are TRBV12-3 or TRBV12-4 and TRBJ2-3, with D unresolved. The CDR3 extends over 13 amino acids. V gave up 6 bases and J gave up 7 bases, with 14 bases separating them. In nucleotides, the CDR3 is TGTGCCAGCAGCTTCCCCCCCTCGTATACGCAGTATTTT. Residues: CASSFPPSYTQYF.

Only a few counts were recorded for this clonotype. V and J are TRBV2 and TRBJ2-1; 9 positions agree with TRBD2. V gave up 8 bases and J gave up 8 bases; unmatched junction bases: 16. Germline lookup yields CDR1 SNHLY and CDR2 FYNNEI. The CDR3 totals 16 residues. The CDR3 sequence: CASSGRIAGAGYEQFF. CDR3 DNA: TGTGCCAGCTCGGGGCGGATAGCGGGAGCTGGGTATGAGCAGTTCTTC.

This clonotype came up a few times. The V gene is TRBV6-1, the J gene TRBJ1-2; 9 bases line up with TRBD1. This CDR3 region has 13 residues. The ends lost 5 bases at V and 8 bases at J; junction bases unmatched: 6. Germline V gene sequence: CDR1 MNHNS, CDR2 SASEGT. The CDR3 sequence: CASSSQGAQGYTF. The CDR3 coding sequence is TGTGCCAGCAGTTCACAGGGGGCGCAGGGCTACACCTTC.

This clonotype was detected ten times or more. This chain joins TRBV30 and TRBJ1-3; possibly TRBD1 for D (6 bases). V lost 4 bases and J lost 1, with 14 bases in between. The CDR3 runs to 15 residues. In germline, CDR1 is GTSNPN, CDR2 SVGIG (reference sequence). The CDR3 coding sequence is TGTGCCTGGAACCGCGGGACAAGTTCTGGAAACACCATATATTTT. This codes for CAWNRGTSSGNTIYF.

The chain links TRBV6-1 to TRBJ2-2, with D uncertain. The CDR3 consists of 13 residues. Germline assignment: CDR1 MNHNS and CDR2 SASEGT. Trimming cost V 5 bases and J 7 bases, with 11 bases left between them. CDR3 loop: CASSPVLGGELFF. CDR3 sequence (DNA): TGTGCCAGCAGTCCCGTGCTTGGCGGGGAGCTGTTTTTT.

This clonotype showed up many times. This chain connects TRBV7-2 to TRBJ2-7; 9 nucleotides align to TRBD2. Germline V CDR1 and CDR2: SGHTA, FQGNSA. The CDR3 is 15 amino acids. Trimming cost V 5 bases and J 5 bases; bases outside gene matches: 10. The CDR3 nucleotides are TGTGCCAGCAGCACGCGGACTAGCGAGGGCGACGAGCAGTACTTC. This codes for CASSTRTSEGDEQYF.

Comments on this clonotype: A read error may explain this, as a much larger clone is one base away. CDR3 amino acids: CANSLAAGTVNEKLFF. The CDR3 DNA sequence: TGTGCCAACAGTTTAGCGGCGGGGACAGTTAATGAAAAACTGTTTTTT. The genes are TRBV12-3 or TRBV12-4 and TRBJ1-4; 7 bases line up with TRBD1. This CDR3 contains 16 residues.

This clonotype was counted a few times. V gene TRBV10-3 combines with J gene TRBJ2-2; D is unresolved. The CDR3 runs 17 residues. V was clipped by 2 bases and J by 6 bases, with 19 bases between them. CDR1 is ENHRY, CDR2 SYGVKD, per germline. The CDR3 DNA reads TGTGCCATCAGTGAGGACCCTCCGAGTGGCCGAGCCGGGGAGCTGTTTTTT. This sequence encodes CAISEDPPSGRAGELFF.

This sequence joins TRBV28 and TRBJ1-1; a weak D match, TRBD1 (5 bases). This CDR3 is 14 amino acids long. Germline assignment: CDR1 MDHEN and CDR2 SYDVKM. With 6 bases removed from V and 1 base from J, the gap between germline ends came to 12 bases. The CDR3 nucleotides read TGTGCCAGCAGGCCGACAGAGTCGAACACTGAAGCTTTCTTT. It yields the protein CASRPTESNTEAFF.

V usage is TRBV27 and J usage is TRBJ1-2, with D possibly being TRBD1 (6 bases). This CDR3 comprises 13 residues. V lost 5 bases and J lost 7, with 14 bases in between. CDR1 is MNHEY and CDR2 is SMNVEV in the germline V gene (reference sequence). CDR3 protein: CASSPLGQSGYTF. Written as DNA, the CDR3 is TGTGCCAGCAGTCCTCTAGGACAGAGTGGCTACACCTTC.

This clonotype was seen more than once but under ten times. The rearrangement links TRBV4-2 to TRBJ2-7; D not certain. This CDR3 is 13 amino acids long. V lost 3 bases and J lost 7, with 13 bases in between. Germline V lookup: CDR1 LGHNA, CDR2 YNFKEQ. CDR3 sequence: CASSQLHSDEQYF. In DNA form, the CDR3 reads TGTGCCAGCAGCCAGCTTCACAGTGATGAGCAGTACTTC.

The table lists this clonotype with a few counts. This chain uses TRBV29-1 with TRBJ2-3, with TRBD2 as a possible D gene (5 bases). The germline V gene has CDR1 SQVTM and CDR2 ANQGSEA. Trimming cost V 4 bases and J 0 bases, with 17 bases left between them. The CDR3 runs 16 residues. CDR3 DNA: TGCAGCGTTGCACCTCGTCAGCGGCTTAGCACAGATACGCAGTATTTT. Translation: CSVAPRQRLSTDTQYF.

This clonotype was seen a few times. The rearrangement links TRBV30 to TRBJ1-2, with unresolved D. From germline, CDR1 is GTSNPN and CDR2 SVGIG (reference sequence). The CDR3 spans 10 residues. Trimming pared 3 bases from V and 6 bases from J, leaving 5 bases between. CDR3 residues: CAWRRDGYTF. The CDR3 DNA is TGTGCCTGGAGGCGGGATGGCTACACCTTC.